What follows is one T cell receptor (beta chain) and its context. Only in-frame clones appear in the TCRdb table, and some are missing; sequencing was by immunoSEQ multiplex PCR. The sample holds tens of thousands of clones, roughly 88% seen once. This sample stems from a study of OX40 agonist ivuxolimab in advanced cancers. Study details: Subjects had a mean age of roughly 57 years, with a range of roughly 20 to 79; less than 90% were male.

Germline values: CDR1 MNHEY, CDR2 SVGAGI. CDR3 size: 15 residues. V was clipped by 5 bases and J by 4 bases; unmatched bases: 7. This clonotype was sampled from an adult with an advanced solid tumor such as melanoma, head and neck, liver or kidney cancer. The sample here was CD4+ or CD8+ T cells sorted from blood, taken in a trial of the OX40 agonist ivuxolimab. The rearrangement uses TRBV6-5 and TRBJ2-7; 11 positions match TRBD1. The chain's CDR3 is CASSPQGQGAYEQYF. In DNA, the CDR3 is TGTGCCAGCAGTCCGCAAGGACAGGGGGCTTACGAGCAGTACTTC.